Following are 24 T cell receptor beta chains from one sample sequenced in a study of blood T cell repertoires in COVID-19. Using immunoSEQ multiplex PCR, the repertoire was profiled, and TCRdb retains in-frame clones only, with some absent. The sample contains approximately 120,000 clones, around 81% of which appear only once. Sequenced input: peripheral blood. The receptors derive from a man aged 30 to 45 with COVID-19, enrolled during active disease.

The CDR3 loop is CASSFTLSGRAESYNEQFF. As DNA, the CDR3 is TGTGCCAGCAGCTTTACCCTTAGCGGGAGGGCTGAGTCCTACAATGAGCAGTTCTTC. The J gene is TRBJ2-1, the V gene TRBV5-4, with 11 bases that match TRBD2. Germline lookup yields CDR1 SGHNT and CDR2 YYREEE (reference sequence). Unmatched junction bases numbered 11, after V lost 2 bases and J lost 1 base. The CDR3 is made up of 19 amino acids.

The chain has TRBV6-5 and TRBJ1-5; 8 bases agree with TRBD1. CDR1 is MNHEY and CDR2 is SVGAGI in the germline V gene. This CDR3 is built from 15 residues. The ends lost 6 bases at V and 6 bases at J; junction bases unmatched: 10. The CDR3 region is CASSREPGGSQPQHF. DNA for the CDR3: TGTGCCAGCAGCCGGGAGCCAGGGGGCAGTCAGCCCCAGCATTTT.

The chain is built from TRBV7-9 and TRBJ1-4; the D gene is possibly TRBD1 (6 bases). The CDR3 is 17 residues long. Germline V gene data show CDR1 as SEHNR and CDR2 as FQNEAQ (reference sequence). V lost 6 bases and J 11 bases, leaving 28 bases between the germline ends. In nucleotides, the CDR3 is TGTGCCAGCAGTTCAGCACAGGGTTCGTATCGCGGTGGGAAACTGTTTTTT. Translating gives CASSSAQGSYRGGKLFF.

The gene calls are TRBV6-2 or TRBV6-3 and TRBJ1-5; D is possibly TRBD1 (6 bases). Trimming removed 5 bases from V and 0 bases from J, with 20 bases in between. Germline V gene lookup returns CDR1 MNHEY and CDR2 SVGEGT. CDR3 length: 18 residues. The CDR3 bases are TGTGCCAGCAGTGTGCCGGGACACGAACTTTATAGCAATCAGCCCCAGCATTTT. Protein: CASSVPGHELYSNQPQHF.

The rearrangement links TRBV6-4 to TRBJ1-3, with a weak D call TRBD1 (5 bases). The CDR3 consists of 17 residues. Trimming took 2 bases from V and 0 from J, leaving 14 bases between them. CDR1 MRHNA and CDR2 SNTAGT come from the germline V gene. In DNA, the CDR3 is TGTGCCAGCAGTGACCCCCTCACAGGCCTCTCTGGAAACACCATATATTTT. This encodes CASSDPLTGLSGNTIYF.

The rearrangement joins TRBV7-2 to TRBJ2-7; D is unresolved. Germline V CDR1 and CDR2: SGHTA, FQGNSA. The CDR3 extends over 15 amino acids. The ends were cut back, 3 bases at V and 3 bases at J, with 15 bases in the middle. CDR3 amino acids: CASSFKSGPSYEQYF. The CDR3 bases are TGTGCCAGCAGCTTCAAGTCTGGGCCAAGCTACGAGCAGTACTTC.

The rearrangement uses TRBV19 and TRBJ1-2; the D gene is possibly TRBD1 (5 bases). There are 11 residues in the CDR3. Germline V gene lookup returns CDR1 LNHDA and CDR2 SQIVND (reference sequence). V shed 3 bases and J shed 11 bases, with 10 bases lying between them. CDR3 nucleotides: TGTGCCAGTAGTATTGGGGCTTGGTACACCTTC. As protein: CASSIGAWYTF.

V is TRBV28 and J is TRBJ2-7; 11 nucleotides align to TRBD2. The CDR3 is 14 amino acids. The germline CDR1 and CDR2 sequences are MDHEN and SYDVKM. Losses at the gene ends were 6 bases for V and 4 bases for J; bases not matched to a gene: 5. CDR3 bases: TGTGCCAGCAGCGGTAGCGGGGGGGCTTACGAGCAGTACTTC. Translation: CASSGSGGAYEQYF.

The chain employs TRBV9 and TRBJ2-1; 7 nucleotides align to TRBD1. The CDR3 sequence is 15 residues long. The germline V gene encodes CDR1 SGDLS and CDR2 YYNGEE. J lost 6 bases, V lost 0 bases, and 6 bases had no gene match. In DNA, the CDR3 is TGTGCCAGCAGCGTAGGGGGACAGACCACCAATGAGCAGTTCTTC. Protein: CASSVGGQTTNEQFF.

The rearrangement links TRBV28 to TRBJ1-1; tentative D call: TRBD1 (5 bases). This CDR3 is built from 14 residues. In germline, CDR1 is MDHEN, CDR2 SYDVKM. V lost 7 bases, J lost 0 bases, and 12 bases lay in between. The DNA for the CDR3 is TGTGCCAGCACTACCGGGACTCTGAACACTGAAGCTTTCTTT. It codes for CASTTGTLNTEAFF.

This sequence joins TRBV14 and TRBJ1-1; a possible D gene is TRBD1 (6 bases). The CDR3 extends over 17 amino acids. Between the trimmed V and J ends, which lost 5 bases and 3 bases, there was a span of 22 bases. From germline, CDR1 is SGHDN and CDR2 FVKESK. CDR3 DNA sequence: TGTGCCAGCAGCTATAAAACGGGCAGGGGATTGGACACTGAAGCTTTCTTT. This gives the protein CASSYKTGRGLDTEAFF.

The rearrangement links TRBV27 to TRBJ2-3, with 9 bases that match TRBD2. The V segment lost 4 bases and the J segment 1 base; nucleotides outside the gene matches: 6. This CDR3 region has 16 residues. Germline assignment: CDR1 MNHEY and CDR2 SMNVEV (reference sequence). Here the CDR3 reads CASSSLAGDGTDTQYF. As DNA, the CDR3 is TGTGCCAGCAGTTCTTTAGCGGGAGACGGCACAGATACGCAGTATTTT.

This chain links TRBV28 with TRBJ2-7; a weak D match, TRBD2 (5 bases). The CDR3 has 12 amino acids. Germline CDR1 is MDHEN and CDR2 is SYDVKM. Trimming took 3 bases from V and 9 from J, leaving 12 bases between them. CDR3 bases: TGTGCCAGCAGTTTGGTCAACGCGGGGCAGTACTTC. Protein: CASSLVNAGQYF.

This CDR3 is CASSLTGEGGYTF. DNA of the CDR3: TGTGCCAGCAGTCTGACAGGGGAAGGAGGCTACACCTTC. The chain employs TRBV12-3 or TRBV12-4 and TRBJ1-2; TRBD1 agrees at 8 bases. This CDR3 is 13 amino acids long. J lost 8 bases, V lost 5 bases, and 7 bases had no gene match.

The table lists this clone with a count of one. This chain links TRBV27 with TRBJ1-1; D unclear. The V and J ends lost 2 bases and 4 bases respectively, with 8 bases between them. The germline V gene has CDR1 MNHEY and CDR2 SMNVEV (reference sequence). The CDR3 is made up of 13 amino acids. CDR3 protein: CASSLGLSTEAFF. CDR3 bases: TGTGCCAGCAGTTTAGGGCTCAGCACTGAAGCTTTCTTT.

The rearrangement joins TRBV11-2 to TRBJ1-4; D is uncertain. V gave up 5 bases and J gave up 8 bases, with 21 bases separating them. The CDR3 length is 16 residues. Germline V gene sequence: CDR1 SGHAT, CDR2 FQNNGV. The CDR3 region is CASSPTRGKPQEKLFF. The CDR3 DNA sequence: TGTGCCAGCAGCCCTACCCGGGGTAAGCCTCAAGAAAAACTGTTTTTT.

V gene TRBV6-5 combines with J gene TRBJ2-7; 8 bases match TRBD2. V shed 6 bases and J 2 bases; nucleotides not matched to a gene: 9. The CDR3 contains 15 residues. CDR1 and CDR2 from the germline V gene are MNHEY and SVGAGI. This CDR3 is CASSPSRGGPYEQYF. Here the CDR3 DNA reads TGTGCCAGCAGCCCCTCTCGCGGGGGGCCCTACGAGCAGTACTTC.

This clone was found once. V and J are TRBV27 and TRBJ2-7; a weak D match, TRBD1 (5 bases). Trimming cost V 7 bases and J 2 bases, with 15 bases left between them. Per germline, CDR1 MNHEY and CDR2 SMNVEV (reference sequence). This CDR3 contains 14 residues. The CDR3 is CASIGQGKAYEQYF. CDR3 nucleotide sequence: TGTGCCAGCATTGGTCAGGGAAAGGCCTACGAGCAGTACTTC.

The chain joins TRBV12-1 to TRBJ2-7; the table's D call TRBD1 went unverified against the DNA. TRBV12-1 is assigned pseudogene status. The CDR3 sequence is 17 residues long. This CDR3 reads CASSPPGQGTPNYEQYF. CDR3 sequence (DNA): TGTGCCAGCAGCCCTCCGGGACAGGGGACGCCGAACTACGAGCAGTACTTC.

The chain joins TRBV5-1 to TRBJ2-1; 10 positions agree with TRBD2. CDR3 size: 15 residues. V was pared by 0 bases and J by 5 bases, with 2 bases of the junction left unmatched. Germline-derived CDR1 and CDR2 are SGHRS and YFSETQ. CDR3 in amino acids: CASSLGSGGNNEQFF. In nucleotides, the CDR3 is TGCGCCAGCAGCTTGGGTAGCGGGGGGAACAATGAGCAGTTCTTC.

The chain joins TRBV24-1 to TRBJ1-2, with a tentative D call TRBD1 (6 bases). With 9 bases removed from V and 6 bases from J, the gap between germline ends came to 13 bases. This CDR3 comprises 12 residues. Germline V CDR1 and CDR2: KGHDR, SFDVKD. The DNA of the CDR3 is TGTGCCACCGGACGGGAGGGGGATGGCTACACCTTC. Translating it yields CATGREGDGYTF.

The rearrangement links TRBV18 to TRBJ2-7, with D uncertain. CDR3 size: 16 residues. V was cut by 3 bases and J by 4 bases, with 19 bases left in between. CDR1 and CDR2 (germline): KGHSH, LQKENI. CDR3 protein: CASSPETTWMAYEQYF. CDR3 in DNA: TGTGCCAGCTCACCGGAAACGACTTGGATGGCATACGAGCAGTACTTC.

This chain uses TRBV7-9 with TRBJ1-4; D remains ambiguous. The germline V gene encodes CDR1 SEHNR and CDR2 FQNEAQ (reference sequence). The V end lost 3 bases, the J end lost 4 bases, and 6 bases lay between the germline ends. CDR3 length equals 13 residues. CDR3 protein: CASSLENNEKLFF. The CDR3, as DNA: TGTGCCAGCAGCTTGGAGAATAATGAAAAACTGTTTTTT.

This clone was detected many times. This sequence joins TRBV28 and TRBJ1-5, with 8 positions matching TRBD1. The CDR3 extends over 15 amino acids. V shed 5 bases and J 3 bases; nucleotides not matched to a gene: 6. Germline V gives CDR1 MDHEN, CDR2 SYDVKM. The CDR3 here is CASSLRQGANQPQHF. CDR3 nucleotides: TGTGCCAGCAGTCTCCGGCAGGGGGCCAATCAGCCCCAGCATTTT.